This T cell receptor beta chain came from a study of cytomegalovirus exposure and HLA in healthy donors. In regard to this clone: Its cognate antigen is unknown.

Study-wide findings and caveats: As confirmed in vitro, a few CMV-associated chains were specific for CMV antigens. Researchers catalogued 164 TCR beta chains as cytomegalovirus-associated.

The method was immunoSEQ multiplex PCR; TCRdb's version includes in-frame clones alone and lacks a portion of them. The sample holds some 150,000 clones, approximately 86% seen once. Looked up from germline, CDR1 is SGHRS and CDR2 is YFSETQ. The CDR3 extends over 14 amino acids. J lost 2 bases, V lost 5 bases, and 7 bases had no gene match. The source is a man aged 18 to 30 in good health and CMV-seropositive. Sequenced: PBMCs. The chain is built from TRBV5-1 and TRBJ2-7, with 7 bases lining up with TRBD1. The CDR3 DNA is TGCGCCAGCAGGTCCGGGACAGAGACCTACGAGCAGTACTTC. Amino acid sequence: CASRSGTETYEQYF.